This TCR beta chain is from a study of early T cells in non-severe SARS-CoV-2 infection. At the level of the study: Unpaired chains resulted from sequencing bulk RNA of unsorted whole blood. Study-level points and caveats: Private and CD4 specificities were missed by VDJdb matching, which favored anti-spike CD8 responses.

This clonotype was counted at least ten times. No antigen is known for it. Individually, cDNA molecules had unique molecular identifiers attached to them. From the 5' RACE reads, TCRdb called clonotypes with MiXCR, one entry per CDR3 protein. The repertoire holds some 57,000 distinct CDR3 sequences, with less than 9.5% as singletons. With 4 bases clipped from V and 0 bases from J, the junction kept 18 bases outside the gene matches. CDR1 and CDR2 (germline): MGHRA, YSYEKL. CDR3 length: 20 amino acids. Sequencing used whole blood. V usage is TRBV4-1 and J usage is TRBJ2-3; the match to TRBD2 covers 8 bases. This sequence originates from an adult who was a healthcare worker with PCR-confirmed SARS-CoV-2 infection or an uninfected control (not recorded which). CDR3 in amino acids: CASSRIDGGNSGTSTDTQYF. CDR3 nucleotide sequence: TGCGCCAGCAGCCGAATTGACGGGGGAAATAGCGGGACGAGCACAGATACGCAGTATTTT.